Detailed here is one TCR beta chain. No cognate antigen has been identified for it. No base qualities exist here, and no much larger clone lies one base off it. TCRbeta CDR3 regions were amplified from genomic DNA using the immunoSEQ Assay, a bias-controlled multiplex PCR. From the authors' description of their analysis: The number of nucleated cells in each sample was estimated from the amplification of reference gene primers within the assay. To quantify the absolute abundance of each unique TCRbeta CDR3 rearrangement, sequence reads were collapsed and filtered. For each sample, productive Simpson clonality was calculated as the square root of Simpson's diversity index over productive rearrangements. TCRdb stores this immuneACCESS table with in-frame sequences only. Part of the clones is absent; in the studies checked, under half of the shortfall reflects unresolved V genes, and no reason is known for the rest. The V and J calls and the clone size are those of that table, but D and trimming were determined from the DNA. This sample has a few hundred thousand clones in its table, and 91% of those were observed once. The ten largest clones add up to roughly 1.2% of the sample.

This sample stems from a study of blood T cell repertoires in COVID-19 (dated by TCRdb to about 2020). The study in broad terms: Samples from collaborators originated in the United States, Italy and Spain and spanned both the acute and convalescent phases of COVID-19. The material from the prospective study consisted of cDNA or gDNA derived from T cells, B-cell-depleted T cells, or PBMCs. Subjects who had been exposed to COVID-19, were actively infected with it, or had recovered from it provided the deeply sampled blood TCRbeta repertoires that made up the dataset. A freely available public database, intended as a resource for researchers studying the immune response to SARS-CoV-2, is where the repertoires were released. The samples were drawn from two sources: the first 160 participants of the ongoing ImmuneRACE study, and fewer than 1,500 subjects contributed by 6 global collaborators. Sample metadata almost always included a de-identified subject ID, COVID-19 status, age in years and sex. Where available, HLA class I and class II types were taken from metadata supplied by the sample provider and were not determined by assay-based typing.

Participants in the prospective study were enrolled through a virtual design, were aged 18 to 89 years, and lived in 24 United States geographic areas. To assign participants to cohorts, the prospective study relied on clinical history that participants themselves reported in a screening survey and a study questionnaire. Mobile phlebotomists in the prospective study collected whole blood, serum and a nasopharyngeal or oropharyngeal swab from every participant. Prospective study participants could optionally give additional blood draws and questionnaires over an approximately 2-month period. Blood samples from the prospective study were shipped frozen or at room temperature prior to DNA extraction. Here is what the overall study found, with its caveats: Clinical and demographic metadata were provided uncurated, with the amount varying by source and participant.

In the germline V gene (reference sequence), CDR1 corresponds to SGHKS and CDR2 to YYEKEE. The junction shows trimming of 2 bases on V and 5 bases on J, and the gene matches do not reach 9 bases of it. The CDR3 goes from the cysteine to the phenylalanine over 16 residues. Only the CDR3 portion is preserved as DNA: 48 bases, with reading frame beginning at the first base. This TCR was sampled from a human donor in a cohort exposed to, infected with or recovered from COVID-19 (not recorded which). The donor label of this sample is uncertain. The sequence is built from TRBV5-5 and TRBJ2-3, and TRBD2 matches 9 of the central bases. Source material: PBMCs or T cells enriched from blood (not recorded which). The nucleotide sequence reads as follows: TGTGCCAGCAGCTTCACTAGGGGACTAGCTGGAGATACGCAGTATTTT. This is translated as CASSFTRGLAGDTQYF.